The 32 T cell receptor beta chains in this list originate from one sample, sequenced in a study of T-cell memory formation after mild COVID-19. One entry per CDR3 protein, called by TCRdb with MiXCR from the 5' RACE reads. The table lists about 470,000 distinct CDR3 sequences, 18% of them singletons, with 9% to 15% in the top ten. Material for sequencing was PBMCs or a T cell subset sorted from them (not recorded which). Receptors were obtained from an adult woman who had mild COVID-19 (a few samples of this study predate the infection). Cell type and time point are not known.

The rearrangement joins TRBV7-9 to TRBJ2-3; the D is unclear. Germline values: CDR1 SEHNR, CDR2 FQNEAQ (reference sequence). Deletions cut 6 bases from V and 6 bases from J, with 25 bases between. This CDR3 region has 17 residues. The CDR3 bases are TGTGCCAGCAGATCTGACTTTTTTACGCCCCTCTTGGATACGCAGTATTTT. Translation: CASRSDFFTPLLDTQYF.

This clonotype was detected only a few times. V and J are TRBV11-3 and TRBJ2-1; D call uncertain. CDR1 and CDR2 from the germline V gene are SGHNT and YENEEA. The V and J ends lost 2 bases and 10 bases respectively, with 6 bases between them. The CDR3 is 11 residues long. The DNA for the CDR3 is TGTGCCAGCAGCTTAATGGTCGAGCAGTTCTTC. This sequence encodes CASSLMVEQFF.

This clonotype was seen a handful of times. The V call is TRBV12-3 or TRBV12-4, the J call TRBJ2-3, with D tentatively TRBD2 (5 bases). Trimming left V 8 bases short and J 3 bases short, with 12 bases between. The CDR3 length is 13 residues. CDR3 in amino acids: CASLSRGTDTQYF. CDR3 nucleotide sequence: TGTGCCAGCTTATCCCGGGGAACAGATACGCAGTATTTT.

The chain joins TRBV27 to TRBJ2-2; TRBD1 or TRBD2 may be the D gene (5 bases each). The CDR3 covers 17 residues. Germline V gene data show CDR1 as MNHEY and CDR2 as SMNVEV (reference sequence). Trimming shortened V by 4 bases and J by 0 bases, and 15 bases separated the two germline ends. CDR3 region: CASSSHYWGTNTGELFF. CDR3 sequence (DNA): TGTGCCAGCAGTTCCCACTATTGGGGGACGAACACCGGGGAGCTGTTTTTT.

The V and J genes are TRBV7-6 and TRBJ1-2; D gene ambiguous. V was cut by 1 base and J by 4 bases, with 4 bases left in between. This CDR3 is 12 amino acids long. The germline V gene encodes CDR1 SGHVS and CDR2 FNYEAQ. The CDR3 sequence is CASSLVGYGYTF. DNA of the CDR3: TGTGCCAGCAGCTTAGTTGGCTATGGCTACACCTTC.

This clonotype was seen more than once but under ten times. The chain couples TRBV27 to TRBJ1-2, with D unclear. Deletions cut 3 bases from V and 4 bases from J, with 12 bases between. The CDR3 has 14 amino acids. Germline values: CDR1 MNHEY, CDR2 SMNVEV (reference sequence). The CDR3 is CASSLRRVSYGYTF. CDR3 bases: TGTGCCAGCAGTTTGCGGAGGGTCTCCTATGGCTACACCTTC.

This clonotype was observed at least ten times. The chain links TRBV7-9 to TRBJ2-7; D tentatively reads TRBD1 or TRBD2 (5 bases each). V lost 3 bases and J lost 2, with 11 bases in between. Germline V gives CDR1 SEHNR, CDR2 FQNEAQ (reference sequence). The CDR3 length is 14 residues. The CDR3 reads CASSLGERAYEQYF. The CDR3 coding sequence is TGTGCCAGCAGCTTGGGGGAACGGGCCTACGAGCAGTACTTC.

This clonotype came up many times. V gene TRBV7-9 combines with J gene TRBJ2-5, with 9 positions matching TRBD1. The germline V gene encodes CDR1 SEHNR and CDR2 FQNEAQ (reference sequence). CDR3 length: 15 amino acids. Trimming cost V 3 bases and J 4 bases; bases outside gene matches: 6. The CDR3 coding sequence is TGTGCCAGCAGCTTTGGACAGGGGTTGCTAGAGACCCAGTACTTC. Its translation is CASSFGQGLLETQYF. Full variable domain (rest looked up from reference TRBV7-9 and TRBJ2-5): DTGVSQNPRHKITKRGQNVTFRCDPISEHNRLYWYRQTLGQGPEFLTYFQNEAQLEKSRLLSDRFSAERPKGSFSTLEIQRTEQGDSAMYLCASSFGQGLLETQYFGPGTRLLVL.

This chain links TRBV15 with TRBJ2-2; 10 bases are shared with TRBD2. The CDR3 consists of 16 residues. Trimming cost V 0 bases and J 4 bases; bases outside gene matches: 2. In germline, CDR1 is LNHNV, CDR2 YYDKDF (reference sequence). CDR3 protein: CATSREASGSTGELFF. The CDR3 nucleotides read TGTGCCACCAGCAGAGAAGCTAGCGGGAGCACCGGGGAGCTGTTTTTT.

This clonotype was seen at least ten times. The V gene is TRBV19, the J gene TRBJ2-1; 11 nucleotides line up with TRBD2. This CDR3 has 17 residues. The germline V gene has CDR1 LNHDA and CDR2 SQIVND (reference sequence). With 4 bases clipped from V and 6 bases from J, the junction kept 11 bases outside the gene matches. The CDR3 coding sequence is TGTGCCAGTAGTAGCCCGCCGGGACTAGCGGCCCCCAATGAGCAGTTCTTC. Protein product: CASSSPPGLAAPNEQFF.

This clonotype was detected only a few times. This chain connects TRBV11-3 to TRBJ2-1, with D possibly matching TRBD2 (5 bases). With 5 bases removed from V and 7 bases from J, the gap between germline ends came to 12 bases. Germline assignment: CDR1 SGHNT and CDR2 YENEEA. The CDR3 consists of 13 residues. The CDR3 loop is CASSPMDWNEQFF. CDR3 nucleotide sequence: TGTGCCAGCAGCCCGATGGACTGGAATGAGCAGTTCTTC.

The chain recombines TRBV5-5 with TRBJ2-5; 7 bases are a match to TRBD1. Per germline, CDR1 SGHKS and CDR2 YYEKEE (reference sequence). The junction had 3 bases not matched to a gene; V was cut back by 0 bases and J by 1 base. This CDR3 has 15 residues. The CDR3 nucleotides read TGTGCCAGCAGCTTGGGTACAGGGGTCCAAGAGACCCAGTACTTC. Its protein is CASSLGTGVQETQYF.

The CDR3 loop is CSARRDEVPNTEAFF. Here the CDR3 DNA reads TGCAGTGCTAGAAGAGACGAAGTTCCAAACACTGAAGCTTTCTTT. V and J are TRBV20-1 and TRBJ1-1; no reliable D call. Germline assignment: CDR1 DFQATT and CDR2 SNEGSKA (reference sequence). Trimming stripped 2 bases from V and 2 bases from J, with 15 bases between. This CDR3 contains 15 residues.

DNA of the CDR3: TGTGCCAGCAGCGTAGCTGGGCAGGGGGATGTAAAGTTCTTC. It specifies CASSVAGQGDVKFF. This chain connects TRBV9 to TRBJ2-1; 7 bases match TRBD1. V shed 0 bases, J shed 14 bases, and the junction held 11 bases outside the gene matches. This CDR3 spans 14 amino acids. Germline CDR1 reads SGDLS; CDR2 reads YYNGEE.

J is TRBJ2-2 and V is TRBV7-6; D is perhaps TRBD1 or TRBD2 (5 bases each). Germline CDR1 SGHVS, CDR2 FNYEAQ. The ends were cut back, 5 bases at V and 4 bases at J, with 14 bases in the middle. The CDR3 is 15 residues long. The DNA of the CDR3 is TGTGCCAGCAGCCCCGGGTGGGGGTTCACCGGGGAGCTGTTTTTT. Translating it yields CASSPGWGFTGELFF.

The chain employs TRBV29-1 and TRBJ1-1; D not certain. CDR1 is SQVTM and CDR2 is ANQGSEA in the germline V gene. V was pared by 7 bases and J by 6 bases, with 15 bases between. The length of the CDR3 is 12 residues. CDR3 region: CSARTGEAEAFF. Here the CDR3 DNA reads TGCAGCGCCCGAACCGGTGAGGCTGAAGCTTTCTTT.

The rearrangement links TRBV21-1 to TRBJ1-2; TRBD1 is the table's D call and was not checked against the DNA. TRBV21-1 is noted as a pseudogene. The CDR3 runs to 14 residues. The CDR3, as DNA: TGTGCCAGCACCCCGGGGGAGAGGCTCGGGGGCTACACCTTC. It yields the protein CASTPGERLGGYTF.

This chain uses TRBV12-3 or TRBV12-4 with TRBJ2-7; D perhaps matches TRBD2 (5 bases). V lost 3 bases and J lost 5, with 14 bases in between. The length of the CDR3 is 14 residues. CDR3 nucleotide sequence: TGTGCCAGCAGTTTGACGAGGGAGAGGCACGAGCAGTACTTC. Protein: CASSLTRERHEQYF.

At least ten counts were recorded for this clonotype. The gene calls are TRBV9 and TRBJ2-7; D is perhaps TRBD1 (5 bases). The CDR3 is 15 amino acids. Germline lookup yields CDR1 SGDLS and CDR2 YYNGEE. Trimming left V 0 bases short and J 2 bases short, with 12 bases between. CDR3 sequence (DNA): TGTGCCAGCAGCGTAGCTCCAGGGTCGGCCTACGAGCAGTACTTC. This gives the protein CASSVAPGSAYEQYF.

This rearrangement joins TRBV5-6 to TRBJ1-2; 11 nucleotides line up with TRBD1. V lost 2 bases to trimming and J lost 6 bases; unmatched junction nucleotides: 9. Germline values: CDR1 SGHDT, CDR2 YYEEEE. CDR3 length: 16 amino acids. CDR3 in amino acids: CASSFMDRGQWNGYTF. For the CDR3, the DNA is TGTGCCAGCAGCTTCATGGACAGGGGGCAGTGGAATGGCTACACCTTC.

The J gene is TRBJ1-1, the V gene TRBV7-9; D remains unclear. The V gene's germline CDR1 is SEHNR and CDR2 FQNEAQ (reference sequence). The CDR3 consists of 13 residues. Trimming stripped 4 bases from V and 1 base from J, with 7 bases between. This chain's CDR3 is CASSSTSNTEAFF. The CDR3, as DNA: TGTGCCAGCAGCTCAACATCGAACACTGAAGCTTTCTTT.

The chain couples TRBV6-5 to TRBJ2-5; the match to TRBD1 covers 8 bases. Trimming removed 4 bases from V and 3 bases from J; junction bases left unmatched: 7. CDR1 and CDR2 from the germline V gene are MNHEY and SVGAGI. The CDR3 covers 15 residues. In nucleotides, the CDR3 is TGTGCCAGCAGTTCCGCCGCAGGGGGCGAAGAGACCCAGTACTTC. It yields the protein CASSSAAGGEETQYF.

The chain combines TRBV18 with TRBJ1-1, with D tentatively TRBD1 (6 bases). Trimming stripped 6 bases from V and 3 bases from J, with 14 bases between. This CDR3 region has 14 residues. The germline V gene has CDR1 KGHSH and CDR2 LQKENI. CDR3 sequence (DNA): TGTGCCAGCTCCCCCCAACAGGGCCACACTGAAGCTTTCTTT. Translating gives CASSPQQGHTEAFF.

The chain links TRBV11-3 to TRBJ1-1; no clear D. The CDR3 covers 14 residues. Germline V gives CDR1 SGHNT, CDR2 YENEEA. Deletions cut 5 bases from V and 3 bases from J, with 13 bases between. The DNA for the CDR3 is TGTGCCAGCAGCCCCAGACAAAGGGACACTGAAGCTTTCTTT. Amino acids: CASSPRQRDTEAFF.

This chain joins TRBV20-1 and TRBJ2-7; the D is unclear. With 4 bases removed from V and 0 bases from J, the gap between germline ends came to 13 bases. Germline CDR1 and CDR2: DFQATT and SNEGSKA (reference sequence). This CDR3 region has 14 residues. The CDR3 reads CSATVRLNSYEQYF. CDR3 nucleotide sequence: TGCAGTGCTACCGTCCGGTTGAACTCCTACGAGCAGTACTTC.

The sample holds a few counts of this clonotype. The J gene is TRBJ1-1, the V gene TRBV4-1; maybe TRBD1 (5 bases). V was shortened by 2 bases and J by 8 bases, with 15 bases between the two germline ends. The CDR3 is 14 residues long. CDR1 MGHRA and CDR2 YSYEKL come from the germline V gene. The CDR3 here is CASSQRRGALEAFF. The CDR3 DNA reads TGCGCCAGCAGCCAAAGGAGGGGCGCTCTAGAAGCTTTCTTT.

This clonotype was counted only a few times. The rearrangement joins TRBV7-8 to TRBJ2-2; D is perhaps TRBD1 or TRBD2 (5 bases each). Trimming pared 4 bases from V and 6 bases from J, leaving 18 bases between. Per the germline V gene, CDR1 is SGHVS and CDR2 is FQNEAQ. The length of the CDR3 is 16 residues. The CDR3 DNA sequence: TGTGCCAGCAGCTCCCGGGGCAGGGAGCCGGCCGGGGAGCTGTTTTTT. Translated: CASSSRGREPAGELFF.

This clonotype appeared a few times. The CDR3 nucleotides read TGCGCCAGCAGCATGGGAACAAGCACAGATACGCAGTATTTT. This gives the protein CASSMGTSTDTQYF. This chain uses TRBV5-1 with TRBJ2-3; D unclear. This CDR3 contains 14 residues. V lost 4 bases, J lost 0 bases, and 9 bases lay in between. The V gene's germline CDR1 is SGHRS and CDR2 YFSETQ.

This clonotype was detected only a few times. This chain joins TRBV10-3 and TRBJ2-7; TRBD2 matches at 10 bases. J gave up 2 bases and V 6 bases, and 4 bases lay outside the gene matches. Germline V gene data show CDR1 as ENHRY and CDR2 as SYGVKD. The CDR3 runs to 14 residues. CDR3 sequence reads: CAIRPAGGPYEQYF. DNA of the CDR3: TGTGCCATCAGGCCAGCGGGAGGGCCCTACGAGCAGTACTTC.

The chain has TRBV6-1 and TRBJ2-5; D unclear. The V gene's germline CDR1 is MNHNS and CDR2 SASEGT. The CDR3 is 15 amino acids. V was shortened by 3 bases and J by 4 bases, with 15 bases between the two germline ends. The CDR3 nucleotides are TGTGCCAGCAGTGATCCAGGAGCTCATGGAGAGACCCAGTACTTC. Protein product: CASSDPGAHGETQYF.

V gene TRBV6-6 combines with J gene TRBJ2-7; the match to TRBD1 covers 12 bases. From germline, CDR1 is MNHNY and CDR2 SVGAGI (reference sequence). V shed 5 bases and J 1 base; nucleotides not matched to a gene: 3. CDR3 size: 15 residues. CDR3 in DNA: TGTGCCAGCAGTAGGGGACAGGGGGCGTCCTACGAGCAGTACTTC. It specifies CASSRGQGASYEQYF.

This clonotype was observed a few times. The chain carries TRBV7-2 and TRBJ2-5, with TRBD2 identical over 8 bases. J was trimmed by 2 bases and V by 2 bases; bases with no gene match: 7. The CDR3 contains 16 residues. Germline V gene sequence: CDR1 SGHTA, CDR2 FQGNSA. This CDR3 is CASSLLLAAIQETQYF. In nucleotides, the CDR3 is TGTGCCAGCAGCTTATTACTAGCGGCCATTCAAGAGACCCAGTACTTC.